This T cell receptor beta chain was found in a study of CD8 T cells in Susac syndrome. This CDR3 comprises 14 residues. Germline V gene lookup returns CDR1 SGHAT and CDR2 FQNNGV. V dropped 5 bases and J dropped 4; count of bases not matched to a gene: 7. Reverse transcription used roughly 0.5 to 1 ug RNA and random hexamers. TCRdb called the immunoSEQ multiplex PCR reads again in MiXCR, with one record for every CDR3 protein. The sample lists 120,000 or so distinct CDR3 sequences, around 94% occurring once. Sequenced material: CD8+ T cells from PBMCs. This chain joins TRBV11-2 and TRBJ1-2; 7 bases are shared with TRBD1. The sequence derives from a human donor with Susac syndrome. The CDR3 loop reads CASSQGTASYGYTF. CDR3 DNA sequence: TGTGCCAGCAGCCAGGGGACAGCTTCCTATGGCTACACCTTC.